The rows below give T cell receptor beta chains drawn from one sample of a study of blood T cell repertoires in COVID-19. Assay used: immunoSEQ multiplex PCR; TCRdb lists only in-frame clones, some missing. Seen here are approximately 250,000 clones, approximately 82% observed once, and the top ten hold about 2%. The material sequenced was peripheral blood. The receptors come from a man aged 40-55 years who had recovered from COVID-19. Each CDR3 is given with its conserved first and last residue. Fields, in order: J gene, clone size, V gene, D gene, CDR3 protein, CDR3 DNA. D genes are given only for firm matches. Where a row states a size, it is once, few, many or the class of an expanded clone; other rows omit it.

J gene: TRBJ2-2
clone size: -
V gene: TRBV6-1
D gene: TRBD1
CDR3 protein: CASRQGQGVAGELFF
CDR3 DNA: TGTGCCAGCAGGCAAGGACAGGGCGTTGCCGGGGAGCTGTTTTTT

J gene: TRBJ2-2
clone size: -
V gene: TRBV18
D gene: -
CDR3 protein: CASSPRIRGDTGELFF
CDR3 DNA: TGTGCCAGCTCACCACGGATCCGCGGGGACACCGGGGAGCTGTTTTTT

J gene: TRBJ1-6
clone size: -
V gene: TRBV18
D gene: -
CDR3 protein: CASSPLTLSSYNSPLHF
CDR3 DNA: TGTGCCAGCTCCCCTTTGACACTGAGCTCCTATAATTCACCCCTCCACTTT

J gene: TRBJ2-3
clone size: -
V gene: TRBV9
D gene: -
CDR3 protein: CASSGGATRTITDTQYF
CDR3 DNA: TGTGCCAGCAGCGGGGGAGCGACTAGAACAATCACAGATACGCAGTATTTT

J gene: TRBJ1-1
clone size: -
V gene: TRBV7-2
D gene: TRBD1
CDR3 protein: CASSFVLRPGQSNTEAFF
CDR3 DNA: TGTGCCAGCAGCTTCGTACTCCGCCCGGGACAGTCAAACACTGAAGCTTTCTTT

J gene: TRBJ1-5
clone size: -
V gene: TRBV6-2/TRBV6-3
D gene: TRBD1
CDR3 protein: CASSTRGPGQPQHF
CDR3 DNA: TGTGCCAGCAGCACCAGGGGGCCCGGGCAGCCCCAGCATTTT

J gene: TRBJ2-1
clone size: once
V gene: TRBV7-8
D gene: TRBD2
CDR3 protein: CASSLVYASGGQSEQFF
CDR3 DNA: TGTGCCAGCAGCTTAGTTTACGCGTCGGGGGGGCAGAGTGAGCAGTTCTTC

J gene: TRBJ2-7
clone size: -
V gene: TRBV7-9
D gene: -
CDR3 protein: CASSPMDSYEQYF
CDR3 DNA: TGTGCCAGCAGCCCCATGGACAGCTACGAGCAGTACTTC

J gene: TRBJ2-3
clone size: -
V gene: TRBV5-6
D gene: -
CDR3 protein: CASSFGGVGPITDTQYF
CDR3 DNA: TGTGCCAGCAGCTTTGGAGGGGTCGGGCCTATCACAGATACGCAGTATTTT

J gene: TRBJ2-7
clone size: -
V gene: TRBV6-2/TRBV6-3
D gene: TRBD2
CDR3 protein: CASSSGLAGLYEQYF
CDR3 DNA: TGTGCCAGCAGTTCCGGACTAGCGGGGCTCTACGAGCAGTACTTC

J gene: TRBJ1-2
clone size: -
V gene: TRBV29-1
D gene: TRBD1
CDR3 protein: CSVARDRGYTF
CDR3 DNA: TGCAGCGTTGCACGGGACAGGGGCTACACCTTC

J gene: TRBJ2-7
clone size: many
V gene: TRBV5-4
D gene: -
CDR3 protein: CASSPTASRSPYEQYF
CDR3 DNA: TGTGCCAGCAGCCCAACGGCTTCGAGGAGCCCCTACGAGCAGTACTTC

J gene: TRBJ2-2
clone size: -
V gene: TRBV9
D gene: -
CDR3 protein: CASSVLFSTGELFF
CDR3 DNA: TGTGCCAGCAGCGTACTTTTTAGTACCGGGGAGCTGTTTTTT

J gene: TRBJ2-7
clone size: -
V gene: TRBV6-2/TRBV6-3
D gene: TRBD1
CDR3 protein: CASSRTGSYEQYF
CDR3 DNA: TGTGCCAGCAGCAGGACAGGGTCCTACGAGCAGTACTTC

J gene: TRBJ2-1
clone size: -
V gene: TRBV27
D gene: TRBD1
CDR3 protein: CASRTRQGAYNEQFF
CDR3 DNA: TGTGCCAGCAGGACCAGACAGGGGGCCTACAATGAGCAGTTCTTC

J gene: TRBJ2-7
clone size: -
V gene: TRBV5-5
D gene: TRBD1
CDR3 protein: CASSVAGTGVYEQYF
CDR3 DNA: TGTGCCAGCAGCGTGGCCGGGACAGGAGTCTACGAGCAGTACTTC

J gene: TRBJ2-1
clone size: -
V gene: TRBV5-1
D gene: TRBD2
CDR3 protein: CASSWGLAEYNEQFF
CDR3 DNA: TGCGCCAGCAGCTGGGGACTAGCGGAATACAATGAGCAGTTCTTC

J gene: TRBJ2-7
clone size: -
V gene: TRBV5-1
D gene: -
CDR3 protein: CASSLRGTGDSEQYF
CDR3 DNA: TGCGCCAGCAGCTTGCGGGGGACCGGGGACTCCGAGCAGTACTTC

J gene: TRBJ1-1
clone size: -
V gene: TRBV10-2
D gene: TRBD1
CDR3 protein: CASSERTGRNTEAFF
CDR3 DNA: TGCGCCAGCAGTGAACGGACAGGGCGGAACACTGAAGCTTTCTTT

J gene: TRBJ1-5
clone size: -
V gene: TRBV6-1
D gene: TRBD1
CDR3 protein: CASSQRTGLNQPQHF
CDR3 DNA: TGTGCCAGCAGCCAGAGGACAGGGCTCAATCAGCCCCAGCATTTT

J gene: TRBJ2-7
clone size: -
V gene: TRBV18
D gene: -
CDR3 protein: CASSPPSGAGPSYEQYF
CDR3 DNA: TGTGCCAGCTCACCACCATCGGGCGCGGGGCCCTCCTACGAGCAGTACTTC

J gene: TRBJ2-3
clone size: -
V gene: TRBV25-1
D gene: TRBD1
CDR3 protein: CASSEFGQATDTQYF
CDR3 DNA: TGTGCCAGCAGTGAATTCGGACAGGCGACAGATACGCAGTATTTT

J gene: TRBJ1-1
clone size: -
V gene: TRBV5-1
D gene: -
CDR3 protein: CASSPLLNTEAFF
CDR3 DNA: TGCGCCAGCAGCCCCCTCTTGAACACTGAAGCTTTCTTT

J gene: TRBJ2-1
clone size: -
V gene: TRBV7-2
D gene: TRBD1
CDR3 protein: CASSTRQGIYNEQFF
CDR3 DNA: TGTGCCAGCAGCACTCGACAGGGAATTTACAATGAGCAGTTCTTC

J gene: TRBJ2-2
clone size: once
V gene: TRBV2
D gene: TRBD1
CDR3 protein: CASSPGTGGSTGELFF
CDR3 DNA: TGTGCCAGCAGCCCCGGGACAGGGGGCTCAACCGGGGAGCTGTTTTTT

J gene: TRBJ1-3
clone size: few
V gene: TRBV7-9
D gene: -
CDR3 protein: CASSRTPHSGNTIYF
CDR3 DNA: TGTGCCAGCAGCCGGACACCTCACTCTGGAAACACCATATATTTT

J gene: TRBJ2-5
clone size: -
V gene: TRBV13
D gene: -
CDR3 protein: CASSLPTGGQETQYF
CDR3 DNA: TGTGCCAGCAGCTTACCGACAGGAGGACAAGAGACCCAGTACTTC

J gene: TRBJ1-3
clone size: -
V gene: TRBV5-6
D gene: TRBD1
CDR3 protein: CASSLGGQVSGNTIYF
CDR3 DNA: TGTGCCAGCAGCTTAGGGGGACAGGTCTCTGGAAACACCATATATTTT

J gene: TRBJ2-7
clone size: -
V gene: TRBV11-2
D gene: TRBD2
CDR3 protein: CASSLNTIAGSSYEQYF
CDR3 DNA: TGTGCCAGCAGCTTAAATACTATAGCGGGTTCCTCCTACGAGCAGTACTTC

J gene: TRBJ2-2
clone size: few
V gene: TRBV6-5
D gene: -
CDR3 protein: CASSYSPTVTGELFF
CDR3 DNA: TGTGCCAGCAGTTACTCCCCTACGGTCACCGGGGAGCTGTTTTTT

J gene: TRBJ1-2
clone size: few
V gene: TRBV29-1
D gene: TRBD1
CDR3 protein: CSVEATGFYGYTF
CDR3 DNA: TGCAGCGTTGAAGCGACAGGGTTCTATGGCTACACCTTC

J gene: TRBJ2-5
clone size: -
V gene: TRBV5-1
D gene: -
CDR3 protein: CASSLGQGGETQYF
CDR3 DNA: TGCGCCAGCAGCTTGGGACAGGGAGGAGAGACCCAGTACTTC

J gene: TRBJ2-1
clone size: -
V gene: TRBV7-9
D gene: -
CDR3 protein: CASSGNRDGEQFF
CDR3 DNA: TGTGCCAGCAGCGGAAACAGGGACGGTGAGCAGTTCTTC

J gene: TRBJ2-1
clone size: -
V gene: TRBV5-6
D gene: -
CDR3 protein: CASSSTLSEEQFF
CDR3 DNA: TGTGCCAGCAGCTCCACCCTCTCGGAGGAGCAGTTCTTC

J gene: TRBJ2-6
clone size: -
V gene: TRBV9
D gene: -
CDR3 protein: CASSVAGRGSGANVLTF
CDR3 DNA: TGTGCCAGCAGCGTCGCAGGTAGGGGATCTGGGGCCAACGTCCTGACTTTC

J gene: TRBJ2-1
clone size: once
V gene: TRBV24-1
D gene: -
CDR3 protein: CATSDTADEQFF
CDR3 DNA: TGTGCCACCAGTGATACTGCTGATGAGCAGTTCTTC

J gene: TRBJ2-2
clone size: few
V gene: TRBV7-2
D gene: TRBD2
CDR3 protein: CASSYSGTGTGELFF
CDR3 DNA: TGTGCCAGCAGCTATAGCGGGACTGGGACCGGGGAGCTGTTTTTT

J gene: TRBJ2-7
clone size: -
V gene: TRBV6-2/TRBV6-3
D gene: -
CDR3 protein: CASSPRYEQYF
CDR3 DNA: TGTGCCAGCAGTCCGCGATACGAGCAGTACTTC